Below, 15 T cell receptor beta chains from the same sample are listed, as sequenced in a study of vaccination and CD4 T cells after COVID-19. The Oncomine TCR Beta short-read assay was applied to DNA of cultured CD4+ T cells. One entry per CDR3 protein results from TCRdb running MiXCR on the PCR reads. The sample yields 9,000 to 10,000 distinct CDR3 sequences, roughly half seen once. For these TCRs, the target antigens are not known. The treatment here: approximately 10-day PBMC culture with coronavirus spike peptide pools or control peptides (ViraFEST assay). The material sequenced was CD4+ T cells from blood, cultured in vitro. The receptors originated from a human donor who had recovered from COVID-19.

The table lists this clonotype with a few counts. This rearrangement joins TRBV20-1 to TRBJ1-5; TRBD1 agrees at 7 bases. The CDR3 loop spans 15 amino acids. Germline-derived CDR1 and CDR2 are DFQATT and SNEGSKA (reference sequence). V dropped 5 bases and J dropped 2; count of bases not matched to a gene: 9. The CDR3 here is CSARTGAFGNQPQHF. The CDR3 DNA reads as TGCAGTGCTCGAACAGGGGCCTTCGGCAATCAGCCCCAGCATTTT.

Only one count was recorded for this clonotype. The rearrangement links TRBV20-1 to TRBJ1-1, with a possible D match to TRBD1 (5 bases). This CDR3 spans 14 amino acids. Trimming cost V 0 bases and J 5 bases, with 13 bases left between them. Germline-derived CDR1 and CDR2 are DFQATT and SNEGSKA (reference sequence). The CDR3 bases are TGCAGTGCTAGAGATCAGGGACTAGGGACTGAAGCTTTCTTT. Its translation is CSARDQGLGTEAFF.

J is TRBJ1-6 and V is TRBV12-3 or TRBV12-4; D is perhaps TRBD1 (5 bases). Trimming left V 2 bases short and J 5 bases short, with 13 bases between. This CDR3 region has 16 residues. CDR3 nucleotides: TGTGCCAGCAGTTTACGGGCAGGGTGGGATAATTCACCCCTCCACTTT. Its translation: CASSLRAGWDNSPLHF.

CDR3 DNA sequence: TGTGCCAGCTCACCGACAGGGGCAATTGAAGCTTTCTTT. This translates into CASSPTGAIEAFF. The J gene is TRBJ1-1, the V gene TRBV18, with TRBD1 matching over 8 bases. CDR1 KGHSH and CDR2 LQKENI come from the germline V gene. There are 13 residues in the CDR3. Trimming at V came to 3 bases and at J to 7 bases, leaving 4 bases not matched to a gene.

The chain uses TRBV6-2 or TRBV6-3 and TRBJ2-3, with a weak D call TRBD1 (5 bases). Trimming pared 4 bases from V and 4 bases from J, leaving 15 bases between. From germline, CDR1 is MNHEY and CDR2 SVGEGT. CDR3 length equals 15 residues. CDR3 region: CASSFPPGWADTQYF. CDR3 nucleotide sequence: TGTGCCAGCAGTTTCCCGCCAGGGTGGGCAGATACGCAGTATTTT.

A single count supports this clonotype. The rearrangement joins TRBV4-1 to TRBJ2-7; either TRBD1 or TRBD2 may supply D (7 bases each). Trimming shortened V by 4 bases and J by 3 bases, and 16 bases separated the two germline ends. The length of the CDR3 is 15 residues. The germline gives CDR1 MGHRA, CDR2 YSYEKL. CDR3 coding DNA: TGCGCCAGCAGCCCCTGGGAGGGGGCCCACTACGAGCAGTACTTC. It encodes CASSPWEGAHYEQYF.

The CDR3 loop is CASRGPTEQYF. CDR3 nucleotides: TGTGCCAGCAGGGGGCCTACGGAGCAGTACTTC. The J gene is TRBJ2-7, the V gene TRBV6-1; TRBD1 is a possible D gene (5 bases). Germline CDR1 is MNHNS and CDR2 is SASEGT. CDR3 length equals 11 residues. Deletions cut 6 bases from V and 7 bases from J, with 10 bases between.

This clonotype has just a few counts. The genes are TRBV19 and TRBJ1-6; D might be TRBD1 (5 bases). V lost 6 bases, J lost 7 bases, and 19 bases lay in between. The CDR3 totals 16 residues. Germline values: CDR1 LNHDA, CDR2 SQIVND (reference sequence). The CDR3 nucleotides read TGTGCCAGTAGCAGGGACGGCACGTTAAGGAATTCACCCCTCCACTTT. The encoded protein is CASSRDGTLRNSPLHF.

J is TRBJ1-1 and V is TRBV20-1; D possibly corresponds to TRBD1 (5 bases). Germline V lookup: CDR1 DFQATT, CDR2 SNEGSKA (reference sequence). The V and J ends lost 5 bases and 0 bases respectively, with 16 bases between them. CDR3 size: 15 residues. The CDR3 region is CSAVLGQGLNTEAFF. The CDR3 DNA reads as TGCAGTGCTGTACTGGGTCAGGGATTGAACACTGAAGCTTTCTTT.

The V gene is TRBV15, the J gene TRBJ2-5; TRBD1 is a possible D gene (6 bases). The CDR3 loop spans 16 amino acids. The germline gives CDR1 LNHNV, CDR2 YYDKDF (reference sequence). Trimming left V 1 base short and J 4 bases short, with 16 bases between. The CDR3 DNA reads TGTGCCACCAGCAGAGGCGCGCGACAGGCCAGAGAGACCCAGTACTTC. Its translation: CATSRGARQARETQYF.

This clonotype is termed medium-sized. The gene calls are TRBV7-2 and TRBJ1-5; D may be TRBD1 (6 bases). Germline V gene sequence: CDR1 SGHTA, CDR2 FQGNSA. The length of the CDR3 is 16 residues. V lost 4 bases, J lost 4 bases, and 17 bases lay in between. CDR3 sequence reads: CASSSPATGRNQPQHF. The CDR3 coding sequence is TGTGCCAGCAGCTCACCCGCGACAGGACGGAATCAGCCCCAGCATTTT.

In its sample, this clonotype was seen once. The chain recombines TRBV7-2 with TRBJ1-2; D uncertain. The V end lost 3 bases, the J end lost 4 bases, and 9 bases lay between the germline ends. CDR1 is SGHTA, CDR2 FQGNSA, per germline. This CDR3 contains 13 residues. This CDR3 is CASSLREGYGYTF. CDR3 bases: TGTGCCAGCAGCTTGCGGGAGGGCTATGGCTACACCTTC. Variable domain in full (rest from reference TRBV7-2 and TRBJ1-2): GAGVSQSPSNKVTEKGKDVELRCDPISGHTALYWYRQSLGQGLEFLIYFQGNSAPDKSGLPSDRFSAERTGGSVSTLTIQRTQQEDSAVYLCASSLREGYGYTFGSGTRLTVV.

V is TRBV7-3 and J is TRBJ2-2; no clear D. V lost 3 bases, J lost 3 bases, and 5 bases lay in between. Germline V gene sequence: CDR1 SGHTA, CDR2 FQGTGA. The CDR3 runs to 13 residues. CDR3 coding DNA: TGTGCCAGCAGCTTCGTCGACACCGGGGAGCTGTTTTTT. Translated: CASSFVDTGELFF. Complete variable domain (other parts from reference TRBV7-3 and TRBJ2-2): GAGVSQTPSNKVTEKGKYVELRCDPISGHTALYWYRQSLGQGPEFLIYFQGTGAADDSGLPNDRFFAVRPEGSVSTLKIQRTERGDSAVYLCASSFVDTGELFFGEGSRLTVL.

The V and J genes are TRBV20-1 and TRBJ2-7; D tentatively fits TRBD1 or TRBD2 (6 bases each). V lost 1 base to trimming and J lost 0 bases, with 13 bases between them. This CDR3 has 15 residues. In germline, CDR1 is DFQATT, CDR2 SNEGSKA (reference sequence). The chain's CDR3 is CSARVPGAPSYEQYF. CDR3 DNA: TGCAGTGCTAGAGTGCCGGGGGCTCCCTCCTACGAGCAGTACTTC.

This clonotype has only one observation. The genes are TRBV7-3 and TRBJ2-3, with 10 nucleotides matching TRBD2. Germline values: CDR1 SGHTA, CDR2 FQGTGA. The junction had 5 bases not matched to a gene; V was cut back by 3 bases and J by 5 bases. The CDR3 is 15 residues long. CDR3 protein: CASSLGLAFGDTQYF. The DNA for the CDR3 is TGTGCCAGCAGCTTGGGACTAGCGTTTGGAGATACGCAGTATTTT.